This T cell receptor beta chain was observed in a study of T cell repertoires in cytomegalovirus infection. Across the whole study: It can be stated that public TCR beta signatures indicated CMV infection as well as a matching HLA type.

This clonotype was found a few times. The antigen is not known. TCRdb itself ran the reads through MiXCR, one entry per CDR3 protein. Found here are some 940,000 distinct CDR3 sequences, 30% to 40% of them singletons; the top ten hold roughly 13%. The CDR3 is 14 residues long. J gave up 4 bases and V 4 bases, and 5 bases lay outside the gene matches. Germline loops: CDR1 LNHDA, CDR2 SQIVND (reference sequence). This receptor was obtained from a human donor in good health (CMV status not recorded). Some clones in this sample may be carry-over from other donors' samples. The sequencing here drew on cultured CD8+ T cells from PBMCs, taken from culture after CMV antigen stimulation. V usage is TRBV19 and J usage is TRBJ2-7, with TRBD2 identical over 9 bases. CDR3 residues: CASSRSGGQYEQYF. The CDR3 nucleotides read TGTGCCAGTAGTAGAAGCGGGGGGCAGTACGAGCAGTACTTC.